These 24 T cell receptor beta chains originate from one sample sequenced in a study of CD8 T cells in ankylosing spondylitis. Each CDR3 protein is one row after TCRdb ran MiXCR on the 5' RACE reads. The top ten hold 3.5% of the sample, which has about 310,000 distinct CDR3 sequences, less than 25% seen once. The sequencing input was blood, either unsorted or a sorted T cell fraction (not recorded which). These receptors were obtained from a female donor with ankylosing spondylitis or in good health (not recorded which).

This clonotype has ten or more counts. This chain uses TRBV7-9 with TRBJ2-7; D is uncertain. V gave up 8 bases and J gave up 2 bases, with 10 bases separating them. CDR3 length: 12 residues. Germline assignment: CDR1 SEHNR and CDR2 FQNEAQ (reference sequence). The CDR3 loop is CASGHGPYEQYF. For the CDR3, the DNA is TGTGCCAGCGGGCACGGCCCCTACGAGCAGTACTTC.

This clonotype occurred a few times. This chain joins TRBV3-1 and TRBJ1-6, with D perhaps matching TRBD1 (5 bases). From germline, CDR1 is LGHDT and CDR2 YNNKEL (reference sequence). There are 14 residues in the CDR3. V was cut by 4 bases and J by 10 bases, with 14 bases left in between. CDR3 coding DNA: TGTGCCAGCAGCCGCCCCAGGGTCGGGTCACCCCTCCACTTT. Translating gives CASSRPRVGSPLHF. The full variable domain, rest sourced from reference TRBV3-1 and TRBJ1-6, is DTAVSQTPKYLVTQMGNDKSIKCEQNLGHDTMYWYKQDSKKFLKIMFSYNNKELIINETVPNRFSPKSPDKAHLNLHINSLELGDSAVYFCASSRPRVGSPLHFGNGTRLTVT.

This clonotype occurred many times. In DNA form, the CDR3 reads TGTGCCAGCAGCCAATCCAGGGGCATACCTTTCTTT. Translated, it gives CASSQSRGIPFF. The chain joins TRBV7-9 to TRBJ1-1; D possibly corresponds to TRBD1 (6 bases). Germline loops: CDR1 SEHNR, CDR2 FQNEAQ (reference sequence). V was trimmed by 5 bases and J by 12 bases, leaving 16 bases between them. CDR3 size: 12 residues. The full variable domain, in which reference TRBV7-9 and TRBJ1-1 provide the parts outside the CDR3, is DTGVSQNPRHKITKRGQNVTFRCDPISEHNRLYWYRQTLGQGPEFLTYFQNEAQLEKSRLLSDRFSAERPKGSFSTLEIQRTEQGDSAMYLCASSQSRGIPFFGQGTRLTVV.

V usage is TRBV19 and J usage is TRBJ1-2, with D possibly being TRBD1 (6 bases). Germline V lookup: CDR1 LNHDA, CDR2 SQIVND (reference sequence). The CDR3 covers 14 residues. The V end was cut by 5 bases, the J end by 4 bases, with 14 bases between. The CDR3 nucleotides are TGTGCCAGTAGTGTGGGGACATCGCTCTATGGCTACACCTTC. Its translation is CASSVGTSLYGYTF.

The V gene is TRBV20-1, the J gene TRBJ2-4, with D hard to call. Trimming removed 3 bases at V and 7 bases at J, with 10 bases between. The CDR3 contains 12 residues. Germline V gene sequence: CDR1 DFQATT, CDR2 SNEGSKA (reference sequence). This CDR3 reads CSARWAANIQYF. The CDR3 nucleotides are TGCAGTGCTAGGTGGGCCGCTAACATTCAGTACTTC.

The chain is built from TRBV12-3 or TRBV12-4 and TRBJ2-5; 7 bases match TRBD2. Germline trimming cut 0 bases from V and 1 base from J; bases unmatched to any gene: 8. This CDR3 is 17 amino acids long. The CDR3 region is CASSLALSGGAQETQYF. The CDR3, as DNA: TGTGCCAGCAGTTTAGCCCTTTCGGGGGGAGCCCAAGAGACCCAGTACTTC.

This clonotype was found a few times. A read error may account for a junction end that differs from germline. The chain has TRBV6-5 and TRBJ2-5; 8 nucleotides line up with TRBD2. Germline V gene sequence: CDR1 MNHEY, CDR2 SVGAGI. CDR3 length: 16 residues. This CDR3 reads CASSYSTSGTQGTQYF. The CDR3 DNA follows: TGTGCCAGCAGTTACTCAACTAGCGGAACTCAAGGGACCCAGTACTTC.

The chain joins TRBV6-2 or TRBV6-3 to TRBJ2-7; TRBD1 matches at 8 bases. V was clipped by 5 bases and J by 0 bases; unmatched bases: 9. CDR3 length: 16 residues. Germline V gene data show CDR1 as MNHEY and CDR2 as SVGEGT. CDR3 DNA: TGTGCCAGCAGTCATGAGTGGACAGGGAGCTCCTACGAGCAGTACTTC. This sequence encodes CASSHEWTGSSYEQYF.

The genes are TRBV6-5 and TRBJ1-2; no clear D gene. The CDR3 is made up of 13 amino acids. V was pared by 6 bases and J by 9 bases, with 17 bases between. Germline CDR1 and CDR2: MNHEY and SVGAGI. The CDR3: CASRTPGRLRYTF. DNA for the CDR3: TGTGCCAGCAGGACTCCGGGTAGACTCCGCTACACCTTC.

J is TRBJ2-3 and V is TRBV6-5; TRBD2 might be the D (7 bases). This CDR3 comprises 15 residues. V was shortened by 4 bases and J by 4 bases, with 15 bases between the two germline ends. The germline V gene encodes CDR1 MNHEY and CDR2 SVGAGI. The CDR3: CASSLRGRAPDTQYF. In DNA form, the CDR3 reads TGTGCCAGCAGTTTAAGGGGGAGGGCCCCAGATACGCAGTATTTT.

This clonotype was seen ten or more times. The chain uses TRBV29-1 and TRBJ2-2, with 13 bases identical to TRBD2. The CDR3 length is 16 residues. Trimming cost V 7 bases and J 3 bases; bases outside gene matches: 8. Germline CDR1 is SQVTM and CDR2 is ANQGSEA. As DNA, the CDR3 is TGCAGCGCCGGGACTAGCGGGAATGTGGACACCGGGGAGCTGTTTTTT. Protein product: CSAGTSGNVDTGELFF.

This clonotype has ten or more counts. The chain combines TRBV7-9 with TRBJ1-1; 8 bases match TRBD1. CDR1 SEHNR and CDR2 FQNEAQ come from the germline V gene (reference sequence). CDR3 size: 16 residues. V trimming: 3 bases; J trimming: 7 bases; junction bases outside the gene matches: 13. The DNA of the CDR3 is TGTGCCAGCAGCTTTTCGGGCAGGGGGCATCTCATTGAAGCTTTCTTT. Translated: CASSFSGRGHLIEAFF.

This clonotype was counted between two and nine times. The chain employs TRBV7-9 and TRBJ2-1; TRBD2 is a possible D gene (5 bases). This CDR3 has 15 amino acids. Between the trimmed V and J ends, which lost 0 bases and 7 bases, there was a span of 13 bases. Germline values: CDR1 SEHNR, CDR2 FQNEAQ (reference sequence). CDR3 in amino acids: CASSLAGVPENEQFF. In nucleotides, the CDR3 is TGTGCCAGCAGCTTAGCGGGAGTACCGGAAAATGAGCAGTTCTTC.

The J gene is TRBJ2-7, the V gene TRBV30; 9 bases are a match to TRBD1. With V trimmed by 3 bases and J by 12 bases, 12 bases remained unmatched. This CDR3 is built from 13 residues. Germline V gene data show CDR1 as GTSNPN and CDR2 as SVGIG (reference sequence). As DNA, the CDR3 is TGTGCCTGGAGGAGGGACAGGGAAGGTGAACCGTACTTC. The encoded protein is CAWRRDREGEPYF.

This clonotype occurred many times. This CDR3 reads CASRQGGGETQYF. The CDR3 region has the DNA TGCGCCAGCCGACAGGGGGGAGGAGAGACCCAGTACTTC. The rearrangement joins TRBV10-2 to TRBJ2-5, with TRBD1 matching 9 bases. Germline CDR1 is WSHSY and CDR2 is SAAADI. The junction had 5 bases not matched to a gene; V was cut back by 8 bases and J by 4 bases. The CDR3 has 13 residues.

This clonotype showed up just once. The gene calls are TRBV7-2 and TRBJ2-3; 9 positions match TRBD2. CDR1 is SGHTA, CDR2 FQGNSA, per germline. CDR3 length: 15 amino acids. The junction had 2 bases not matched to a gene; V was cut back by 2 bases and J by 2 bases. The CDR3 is CASSLSSGVTDTQYF. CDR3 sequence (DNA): TGTGCCAGCAGCTTATCTAGCGGGGTCACAGATACGCAGTATTTT.

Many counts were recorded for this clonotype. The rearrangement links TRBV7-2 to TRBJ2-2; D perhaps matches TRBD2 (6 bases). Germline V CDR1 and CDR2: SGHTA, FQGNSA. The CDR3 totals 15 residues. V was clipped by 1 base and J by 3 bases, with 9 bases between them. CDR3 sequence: CASSLDSGHTGELFF. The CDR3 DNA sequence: TGTGCCAGCAGCTTAGATAGCGGCCACACCGGGGAGCTGTTTTTT.

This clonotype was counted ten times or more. The CDR3 loop is CSVAGDSLGETQYF. CDR3 DNA: TGCAGCGTAGCCGGGGACAGTTTGGGGGAGACCCAGTACTTC. This rearrangement joins TRBV29-1 to TRBJ2-5; 7 nucleotides agree with TRBD1. Germline V gene lookup returns CDR1 SQVTM and CDR2 ANQGSEA. Trimming at V came to 6 bases and at J to 5 bases, leaving 12 bases not matched to a gene. CDR3 size: 14 residues.

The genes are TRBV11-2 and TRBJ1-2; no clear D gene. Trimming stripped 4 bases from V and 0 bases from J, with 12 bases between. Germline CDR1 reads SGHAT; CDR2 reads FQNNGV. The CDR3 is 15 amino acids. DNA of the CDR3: TGTGCCAGCAGCTGGGGAGCGGTTTCTAACTATGGCTACACCTTC. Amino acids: CASSWGAVSNYGYTF.

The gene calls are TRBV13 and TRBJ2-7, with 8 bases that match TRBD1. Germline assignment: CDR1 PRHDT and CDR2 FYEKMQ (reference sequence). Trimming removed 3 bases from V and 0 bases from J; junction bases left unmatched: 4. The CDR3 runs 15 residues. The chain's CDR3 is CASSFGQGASYEQYF. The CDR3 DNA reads TGTGCCAGCAGCTTCGGACAGGGCGCCTCCTACGAGCAGTACTTC.

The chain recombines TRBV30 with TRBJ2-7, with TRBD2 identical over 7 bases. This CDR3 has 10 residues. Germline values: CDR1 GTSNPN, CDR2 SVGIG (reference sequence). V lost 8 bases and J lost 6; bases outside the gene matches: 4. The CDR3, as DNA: TGTGCCGGCGGGGGTACCGAGCAGTACTTC. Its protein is CAGGGTEQYF.

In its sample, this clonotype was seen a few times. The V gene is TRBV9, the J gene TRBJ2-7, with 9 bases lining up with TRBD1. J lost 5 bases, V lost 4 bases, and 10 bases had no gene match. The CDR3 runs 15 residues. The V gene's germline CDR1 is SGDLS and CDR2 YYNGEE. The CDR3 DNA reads TGTGCCAGCAGCCTCCAGGGACAGGGTTGGGACGAGCAGTACTTC. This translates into CASSLQGQGWDEQYF.

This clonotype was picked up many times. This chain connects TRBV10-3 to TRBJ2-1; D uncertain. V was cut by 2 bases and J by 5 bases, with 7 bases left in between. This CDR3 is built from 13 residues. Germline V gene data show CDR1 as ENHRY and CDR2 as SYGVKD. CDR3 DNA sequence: TGTGCCATCAGTGAGGGAATCGACAATGAGCAGTTCTTC. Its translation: CAISEGIDNEQFF.

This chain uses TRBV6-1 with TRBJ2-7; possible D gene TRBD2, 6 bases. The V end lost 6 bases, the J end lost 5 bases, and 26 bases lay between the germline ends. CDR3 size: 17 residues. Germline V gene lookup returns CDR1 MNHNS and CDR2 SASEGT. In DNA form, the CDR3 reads TGTGCCAGCAGCCGTGGCGGGGCGGGGAGTGGGGTCCACGAGCAGTACTTC. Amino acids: CASSRGGAGSGVHEQYF.